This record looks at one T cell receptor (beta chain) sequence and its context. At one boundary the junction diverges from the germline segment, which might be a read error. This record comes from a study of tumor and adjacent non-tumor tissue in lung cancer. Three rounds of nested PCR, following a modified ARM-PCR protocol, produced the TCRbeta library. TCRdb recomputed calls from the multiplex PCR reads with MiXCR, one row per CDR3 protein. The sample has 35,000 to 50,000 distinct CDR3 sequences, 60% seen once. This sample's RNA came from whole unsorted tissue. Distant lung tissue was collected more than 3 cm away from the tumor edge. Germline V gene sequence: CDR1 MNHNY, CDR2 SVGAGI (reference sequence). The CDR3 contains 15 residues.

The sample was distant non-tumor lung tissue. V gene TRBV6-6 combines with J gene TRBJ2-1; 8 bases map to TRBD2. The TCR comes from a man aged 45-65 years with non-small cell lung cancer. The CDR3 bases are TGTGCCAGCAGCTCCGGGACTAGTGCTTACAATGAGCAGCTCTTC. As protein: CASSSGTSAYNEQLF.